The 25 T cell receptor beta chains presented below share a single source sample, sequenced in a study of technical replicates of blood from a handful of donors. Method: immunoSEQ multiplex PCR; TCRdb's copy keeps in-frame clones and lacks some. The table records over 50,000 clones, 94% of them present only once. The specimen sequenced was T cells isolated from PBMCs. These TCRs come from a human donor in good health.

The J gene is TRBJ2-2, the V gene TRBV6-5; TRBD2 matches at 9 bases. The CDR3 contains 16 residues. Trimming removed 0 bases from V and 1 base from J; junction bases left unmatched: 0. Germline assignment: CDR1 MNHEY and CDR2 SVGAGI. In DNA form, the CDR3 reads TGTGCCAGCAGTTACTCACTAGCGGGGAACACCGGGGAGCTGTTTTTT. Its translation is CASSYSLAGNTGELFF.

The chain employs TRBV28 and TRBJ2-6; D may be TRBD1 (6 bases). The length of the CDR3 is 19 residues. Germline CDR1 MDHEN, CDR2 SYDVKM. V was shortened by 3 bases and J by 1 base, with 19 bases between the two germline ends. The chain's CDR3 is CASSLVGRGLGSGANVLTF. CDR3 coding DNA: TGTGCCAGCAGTTTGGTTGGCAGGGGTTTAGGGTCTGGGGCCAACGTCCTGACTTTC.

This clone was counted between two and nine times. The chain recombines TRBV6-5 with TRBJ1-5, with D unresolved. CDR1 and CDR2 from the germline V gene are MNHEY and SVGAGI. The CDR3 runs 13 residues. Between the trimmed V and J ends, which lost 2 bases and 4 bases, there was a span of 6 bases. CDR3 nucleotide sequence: TGTGCCAGCAGTTACGGCGGAAATCAGCCCCAGCATTTT. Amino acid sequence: CASSYGGNQPQHF.

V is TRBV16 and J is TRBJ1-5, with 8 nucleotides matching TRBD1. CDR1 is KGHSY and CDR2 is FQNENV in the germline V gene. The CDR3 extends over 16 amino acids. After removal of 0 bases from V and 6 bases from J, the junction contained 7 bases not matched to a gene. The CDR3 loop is CASSQSETGVGQPQHF. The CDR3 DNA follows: TGTGCCAGCAGCCAATCGGAGACAGGGGTAGGTCAGCCCCAGCATTTT. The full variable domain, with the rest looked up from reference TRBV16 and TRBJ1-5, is GEEVAQTPKHLVRGEGQKAKLYCAPIKGHSYVFWYQQVLKNEFKFLISFQNENVFDETGMPKERFSAKCLPNSPCSLEIQATKLEDSAVYFCASSQSETGVGQPQHFGDGTRLSIL.

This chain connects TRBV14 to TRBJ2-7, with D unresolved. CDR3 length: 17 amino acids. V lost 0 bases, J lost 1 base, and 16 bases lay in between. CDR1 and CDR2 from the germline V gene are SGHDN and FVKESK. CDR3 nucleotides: TGTGCCAGCAGCCAAGAGGGTGGCCCCAAGAGGTCCTACGAGCAGTACTTC. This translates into CASSQEGGPKRSYEQYF.

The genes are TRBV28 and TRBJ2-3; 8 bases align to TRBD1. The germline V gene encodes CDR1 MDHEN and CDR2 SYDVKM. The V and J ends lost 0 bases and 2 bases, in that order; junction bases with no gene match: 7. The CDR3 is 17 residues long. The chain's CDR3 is CASSLWTRTGSTDTQYF. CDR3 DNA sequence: TGTGCCAGCAGTTTATGGACCCGGACAGGGTCCACAGATACGCAGTATTTT. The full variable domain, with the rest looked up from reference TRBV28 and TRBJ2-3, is DVKVTQSSRYLVKRTGEKVFLECVQDMDHENMFWYRQDPGLGLRLIYFSYDVKMKEKGDIPEGYSVSREKKERFSLILESASTNQTSMYLCASSLWTRTGSTDTQYFGPGTRLTVL.

The CDR3 reads CASSLGRLTDTQYF. The CDR3 DNA reads as TGCGCCAGCAGCTTGGGGCGGCTCACAGATACGCAGTATTTT. J is TRBJ2-3 and V is TRBV5-1, with D uncertain. The V end lost 0 bases, the J end lost 2 bases, and 7 bases lay between the germline ends. Germline assignment: CDR1 SGHRS and CDR2 YFSETQ. The CDR3 totals 14 residues.

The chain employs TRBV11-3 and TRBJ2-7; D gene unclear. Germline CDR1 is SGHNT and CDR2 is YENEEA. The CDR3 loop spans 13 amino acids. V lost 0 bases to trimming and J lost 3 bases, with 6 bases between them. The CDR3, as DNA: TGTGCCAGCAGCTTAGATGTTAACTACGAGCAGTACTTC. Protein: CASSLDVNYEQYF. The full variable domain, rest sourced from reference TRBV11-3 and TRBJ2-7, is EAGVVQSPRYKIIEKKQPVAFWCNPISGHNTLYWYLQNLGQGPELLIRYENEEAVDDSQLPKDRFSAERLKGVDSTLKIQPAELGDSAVYLCASSLDVNYEQYFGPGTRLTVT.

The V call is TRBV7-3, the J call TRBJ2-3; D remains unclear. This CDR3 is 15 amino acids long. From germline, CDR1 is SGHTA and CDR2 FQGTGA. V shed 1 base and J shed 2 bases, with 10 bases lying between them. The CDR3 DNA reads TGTGCCAGCAGCTTAAATGGCCTGTTCACAGATACGCAGTATTTT. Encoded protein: CASSLNGLFTDTQYF.

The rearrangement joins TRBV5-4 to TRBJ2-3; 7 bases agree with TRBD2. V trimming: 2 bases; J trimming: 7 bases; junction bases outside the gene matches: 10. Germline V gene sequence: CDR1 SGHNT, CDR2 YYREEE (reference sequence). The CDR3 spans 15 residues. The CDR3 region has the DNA TGTGCCAGCAGCTTAGACGCCACGCGGGAGCATACGCAGTATTTT. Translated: CASSLDATREHTQYF.

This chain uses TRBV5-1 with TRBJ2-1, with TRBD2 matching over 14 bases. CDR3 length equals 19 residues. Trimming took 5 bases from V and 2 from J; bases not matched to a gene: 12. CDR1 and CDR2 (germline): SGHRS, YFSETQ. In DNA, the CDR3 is TGCGCCAGCAGTCAAACCGGGACTAGCGGGAGTCGACCCTACAATGAGCAGTTCTTC. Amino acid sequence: CASSQTGTSGSRPYNEQFF. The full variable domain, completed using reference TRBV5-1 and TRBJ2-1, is KAGVTQTPRYLIKTRGQQVTLSCSPISGHRSVSWYQQTPGQGLQFLFEYFSETQRNKGNFPGRFSGRQFSNSRSEMNVSTLELGDSALYLCASSQTGTSGSRPYNEQFFGPGTRLTVL.

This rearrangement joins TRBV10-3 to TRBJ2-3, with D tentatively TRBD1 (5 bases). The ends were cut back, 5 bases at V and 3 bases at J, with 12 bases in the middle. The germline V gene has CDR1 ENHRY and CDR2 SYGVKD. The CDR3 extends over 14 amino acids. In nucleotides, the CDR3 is TGTGCCATCAGTCCGCCCCAGGGTACAGATACGCAGTATTTT. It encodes CAISPPQGTDTQYF.

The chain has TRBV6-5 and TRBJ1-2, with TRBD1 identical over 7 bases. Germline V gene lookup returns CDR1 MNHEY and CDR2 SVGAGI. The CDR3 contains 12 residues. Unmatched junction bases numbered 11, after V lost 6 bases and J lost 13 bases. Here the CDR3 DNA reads TGTGCCAGCAGCTCCACGACAGGGCGAAGCACCTTC. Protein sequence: CASSSTTGRSTF.

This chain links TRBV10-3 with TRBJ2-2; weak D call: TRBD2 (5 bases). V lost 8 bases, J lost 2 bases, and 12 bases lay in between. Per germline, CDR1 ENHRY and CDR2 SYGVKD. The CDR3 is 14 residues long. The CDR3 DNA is TGTGCCATCGAGGAGGACCAAAACACCGGGGAGCTGTTTTTT. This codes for CAIEEDQNTGELFF.

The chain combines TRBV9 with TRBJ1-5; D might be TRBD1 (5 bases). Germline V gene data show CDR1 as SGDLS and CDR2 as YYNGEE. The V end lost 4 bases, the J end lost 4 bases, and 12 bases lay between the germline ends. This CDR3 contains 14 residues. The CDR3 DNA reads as TGTGCCAGCAGCCCCCTGGCAGGGAATCAGCCCCAGCATTTT. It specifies CASSPLAGNQPQHF.

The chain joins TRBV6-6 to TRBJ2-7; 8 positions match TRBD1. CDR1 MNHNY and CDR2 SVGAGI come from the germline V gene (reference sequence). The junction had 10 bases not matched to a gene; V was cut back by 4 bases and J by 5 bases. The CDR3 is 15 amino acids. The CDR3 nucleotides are TGTGCCAGCAGTTTACCGTTACAGGGGGGCAACGAGCAGTACTTC. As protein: CASSLPLQGGNEQYF.

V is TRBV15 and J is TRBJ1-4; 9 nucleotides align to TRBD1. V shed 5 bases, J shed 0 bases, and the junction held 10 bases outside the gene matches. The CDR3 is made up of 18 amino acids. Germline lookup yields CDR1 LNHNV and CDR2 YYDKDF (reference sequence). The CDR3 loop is CATSWGQGLGSTNEKLFF. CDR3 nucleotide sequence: TGTGCCACCAGCTGGGGACAGGGTTTAGGGTCAACTAATGAAAAACTGTTTTTT.

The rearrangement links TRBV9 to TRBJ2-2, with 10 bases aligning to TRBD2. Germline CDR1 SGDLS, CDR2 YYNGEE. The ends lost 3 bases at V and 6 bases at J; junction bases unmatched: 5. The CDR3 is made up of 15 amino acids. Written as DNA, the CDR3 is TGTGCCAGCAGCGCCCTAGCGGGAGAGCCCGGGGAGCTGTTTTTT. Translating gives CASSALAGEPGELFF.

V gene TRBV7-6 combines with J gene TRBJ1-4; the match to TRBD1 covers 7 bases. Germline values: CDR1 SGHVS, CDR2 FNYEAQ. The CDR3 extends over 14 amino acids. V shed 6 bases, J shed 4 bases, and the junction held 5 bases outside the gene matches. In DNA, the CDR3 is TGTGCCAGCAGTAGGGGACAGAGTAATGAAAAACTGTTTTTT. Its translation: CASSRGQSNEKLFF.

CDR3 residues: CASSLGAGPYEQYF. The CDR3 DNA follows: TGTGCCAGCAGCTTAGGTGCGGGCCCCTACGAGCAGTACTTC. The chain combines TRBV7-9 with TRBJ2-7, with D possibly matching TRBD2 (5 bases). The germline V gene encodes CDR1 SEHNR and CDR2 FQNEAQ (reference sequence). V dropped 1 base and J dropped 2 bases, with 9 bases sitting between them. There are 14 residues in the CDR3.

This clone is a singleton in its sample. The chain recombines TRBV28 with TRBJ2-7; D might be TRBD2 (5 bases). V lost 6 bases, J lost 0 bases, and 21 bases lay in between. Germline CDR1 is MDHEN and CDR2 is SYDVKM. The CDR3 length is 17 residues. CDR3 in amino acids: CASRPNARDYDSYEQYF. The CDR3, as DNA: TGTGCCAGCAGACCGAATGCAAGAGACTACGACTCCTACGAGCAGTACTTC.

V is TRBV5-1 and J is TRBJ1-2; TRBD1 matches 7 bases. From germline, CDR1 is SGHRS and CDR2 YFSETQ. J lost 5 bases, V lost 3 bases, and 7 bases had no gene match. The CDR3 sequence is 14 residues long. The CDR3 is CASSWGDRVYGYTF. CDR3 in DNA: TGCGCCAGCAGCTGGGGAGACAGGGTATATGGCTACACCTTC.

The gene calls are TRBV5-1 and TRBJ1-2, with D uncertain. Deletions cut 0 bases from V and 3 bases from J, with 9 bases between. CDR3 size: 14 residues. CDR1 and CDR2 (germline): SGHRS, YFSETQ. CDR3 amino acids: CASSLVRADYGYTF. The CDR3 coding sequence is TGCGCCAGCAGCTTGGTGAGGGCCGACTATGGCTACACCTTC.

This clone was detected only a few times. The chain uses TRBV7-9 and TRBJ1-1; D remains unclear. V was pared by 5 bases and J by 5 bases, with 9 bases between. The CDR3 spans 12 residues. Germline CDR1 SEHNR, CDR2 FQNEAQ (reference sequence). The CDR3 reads CASSHRDTEAFF. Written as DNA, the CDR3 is TGTGCCAGCAGCCACCGGGATACTGAAGCTTTCTTT.

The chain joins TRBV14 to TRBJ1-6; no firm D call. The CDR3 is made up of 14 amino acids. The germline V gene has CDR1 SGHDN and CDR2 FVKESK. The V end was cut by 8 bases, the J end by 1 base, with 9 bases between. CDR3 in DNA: TGTGCCAGCCGAGCTTCATCCTATAATTCACCCCTCCACTTT. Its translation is CASRASSYNSPLHF.